This T cell receptor (beta chain) was found in a study of T cells in localized non-small cell lung cancer. The study, taken as a whole, reports: Sequence data derive from only one tumor region, so heterogeneity remains possible. In adjacent lung, a median around 52 of the top 100 tumor clones were found. Clonality of T cells reached its maximum in uninvolved adjacent lung, surpassing tumor. A raised T cell density in blood coincided with lengthier overall survival.

Only in-frame clones appear in the TCRdb table, and some are missing; sequencing was by immunoSEQ multiplex PCR. The sample carries tens of thousands of clones, approximately 90% recorded once. Comments on this clone: Its antigen is currently unknown.

CDR1 SQVTM and CDR2 ANQGSEA come from the germline V gene. The CDR3 runs to 14 residues. V lost 4 bases and J lost 0, with 12 bases in between. This TCR was recovered from a woman aged 35 to 69 with stage I squamous cell lung carcinoma. The source material was peripheral blood, sampled before any cancer treatment. The chain links TRBV29-1 to TRBJ1-1, with D perhaps matching TRBD1 (5 bases). CDR3: CSVVDSLMNTEAFF. CDR3 DNA sequence: TGCAGCGTTGTCGACAGCCTTATGAACACTGAAGCTTTCTTT.